At least ten counts were recorded for the clone carrying this T cell receptor beta chain. Its antigen is currently unknown. Unique molecular identifiers tagged the TCRbeta library. TCRdb analysed the PCR reads with MiXCR anew, one entry per CDR3 protein. The data show about 150,000 distinct CDR3 sequences, approximately 10% seen once. This specimen belongs to a study of T-cell reconstitution after alpha-beta-depleted transplantation in children. Study-wide results and caveats: Some patients' high day-60 TCRbeta diversity was attributed to recipient cells surviving conditioning. Newly produced T cells mostly accounted for T-cell counts and diversity one year post-transplant.

V was pared by 3 bases and J by 2 bases, with 8 bases between. This CDR3 has 13 residues. Germline assignment: CDR1 MGHRA and CDR2 YSYEKL. The source is a boy aged 2-15 years with acute myeloid leukemia, due to receive a stem cell transplant. The chain employs TRBV4-1 and TRBJ2-7, with D possibly TRBD2 on 6 matching bases. Specimen: PBMCs, collected before TCRalphabeta/CD19-depleted stem cell transplant. This CDR3 reads CASSQGTPYEQYF. The CDR3 DNA follows: TGCGCCAGCAGCCAGGGGACTCCCTACGAGCAGTACTTC.